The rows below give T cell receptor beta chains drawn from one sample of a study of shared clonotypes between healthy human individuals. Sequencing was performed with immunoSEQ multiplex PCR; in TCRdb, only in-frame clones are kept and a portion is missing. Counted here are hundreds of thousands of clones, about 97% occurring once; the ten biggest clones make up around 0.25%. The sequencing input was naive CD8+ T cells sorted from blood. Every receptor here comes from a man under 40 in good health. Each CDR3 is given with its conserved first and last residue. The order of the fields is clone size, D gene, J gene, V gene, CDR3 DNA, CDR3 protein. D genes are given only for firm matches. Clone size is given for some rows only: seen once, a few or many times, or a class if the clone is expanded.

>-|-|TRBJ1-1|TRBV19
TGTGCCAGTAGTATGTACGAGAACACTGAAGCTTTCTTT
CASSMYENTEAFF
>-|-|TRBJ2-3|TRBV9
TGTGCCAGCAGCGTTGGCGCCAGATTCACAGATACGCAGTATTTT
CASSVGARFTDTQYF
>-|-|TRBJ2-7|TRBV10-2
TGCGCCAGCAGCATATTAAGCGGTCGGTCGTGGGCCCGCGAGCAGTACTTC
CASSILSGRSWAREQYF
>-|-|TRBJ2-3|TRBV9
TGTGCCAGCAGCGACCCCTATGGAGGGGGCTCGGGTAATACGCAGTATTTT
CASSDPYGGGSGNTQYF
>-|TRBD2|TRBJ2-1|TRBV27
TGTGCCAGCAGTTTAGGGACTAGCGGGAGGAATGAGCAGTTCTTC
CASSLGTSGRNEQFF
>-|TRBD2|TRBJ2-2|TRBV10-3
TGTGCCATCAGTGCTTTACTAGCGGGAGGCCAGAACACCGGGGAGCTGTTTTTT
CAISALLAGGQNTGELFF
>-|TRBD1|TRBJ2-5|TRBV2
TGTGCCAGCAGGGCACTCGGACAGGGGGCGAAAGAGACCCAGTACTTC
CASRALGQGAKETQYF
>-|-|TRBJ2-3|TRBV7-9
TGTGCCAGCAGCTTAGTGGGGCTCGGGCCGGACACAGATACGCAGTATTTT
CASSLVGLGPDTDTQYF
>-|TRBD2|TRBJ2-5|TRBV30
TGTGCCTGGGGACTAGCGGGAGGGCCGGGGGAGACCCAGTACTTC
CAWGLAGGPGETQYF
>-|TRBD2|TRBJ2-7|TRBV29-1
TGCAGCGTTGAAATAGCGCGGGAGTCGAGCTACGAGCAGTACTTC
CSVEIARESSYEQYF
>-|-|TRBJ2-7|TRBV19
TGTGCCAGTAGTATAGGTTTCCCGGGCGAGCAGTACTTC
CASSIGFPGEQYF
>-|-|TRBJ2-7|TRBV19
TGTGCCAGTAGTCCCCGAGGAGGAGCCTACGAGCAGTACTTC
CASSPRGGAYEQYF
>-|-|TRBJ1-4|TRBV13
TGTGCCAGCAGCTGGGGGACCGGAAATGAAAAACTGTTTTTT
CASSWGTGNEKLFF
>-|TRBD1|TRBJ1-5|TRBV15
TGTGCCACCAGCAGGGACAGGGGAAGCAATCAGCCCCAGCATTTT
CATSRDRGSNQPQHF
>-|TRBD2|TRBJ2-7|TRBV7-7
TGTGCCAGCTGGGGGCCGGGACTAGCGGGAGGGCGGAGCGAGCAGTACTTC
CASWGPGLAGGRSEQYF
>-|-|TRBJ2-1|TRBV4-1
TGCGCCAGCAGCCGCAGCGCTAGCTCCTACAATGAGCAGTTCTTC
CASSRSASSYNEQFF
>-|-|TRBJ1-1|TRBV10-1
TGCGCCAGCAGTGAGGAGGGGGATTACTTGGGCACTGAAGCTTTCTTT
CASSEEGDYLGTEAFF
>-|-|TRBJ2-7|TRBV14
TGTGCCAGCAGCCAACGGGTTTCCTCCTACGAGCAGTACTTC
CASSQRVSSYEQYF
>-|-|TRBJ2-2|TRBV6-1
TGTGCCAGCAGTGACACGAACACCGGGGAGCTGTTTTTT
CASSDTNTGELFF
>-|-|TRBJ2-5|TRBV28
TGTGCCAGCAGGGGACAAGAGACCCAGTACTTC
CASRGQETQYF
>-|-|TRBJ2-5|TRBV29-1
TGCAGCGCCAAGAACTGGGACAATCAAGAGACCCAGTACTTC
CSAKNWDNQETQYF
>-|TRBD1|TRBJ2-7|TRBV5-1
TGCGCCAGCAGCTCAGACAGGGCCGGTTACAGGTACGAGCAGTACTTC
CASSSDRAGYRYEQYF
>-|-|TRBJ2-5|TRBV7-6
TGTGCCAGCATCATTTATGGCCTCGGAGACCAAGAGACCCAGTACTTC
CASIIYGLGDQETQYF
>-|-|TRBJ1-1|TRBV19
TGTGCCAGTAGTATCCGGACCTTGAACACTGAAGCTTTCTTT
CASSIRTLNTEAFF
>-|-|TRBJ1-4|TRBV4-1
TGCGCCAGCAGCCAAGTTACATGGATTGAAAAACTGTTTTTT
CASSQVTWIEKLFF
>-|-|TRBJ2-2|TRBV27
TGTGCCAGCAGTTTTGGGACCGCCACCGGGGAGCTGTTTTTT
CASSFGTATGELFF
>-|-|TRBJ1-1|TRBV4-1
TGCGCCAGCAGCCTAACCCCGGTGGGGGATGGGAACACTGAAGCTTTCTTT
CASSLTPVGDGNTEAFF
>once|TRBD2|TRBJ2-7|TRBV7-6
TGTGCCAGCAGCCCCCAACTAGCGGGAGGGTCCTACGAGCAGTACTTC
CASSPQLAGGSYEQYF
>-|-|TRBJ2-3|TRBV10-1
TGCGCCAGCAGTGAGTTTGAGGAGACAGATACGCAGTATTTT
CASSEFEETDTQYF
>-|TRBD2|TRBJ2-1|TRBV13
TGTGCCAGCACCCCGAGAAGCGGGAGGGTCGATGAGCAGTTCTTC
CASTPRSGRVDEQFF
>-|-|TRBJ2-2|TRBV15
TGTGCCACCAGCGGCCGACTTGCTGATTTGGGAGCCGGGGAGCTGTTTTTT
CATSGRLADLGAGELFF
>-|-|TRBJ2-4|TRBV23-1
TGCGCCAGCAGTCAACTCCCTTTAGACACCTTAGCCAAAAACATTCAGTACTTC
CASSQLPLDTLAKNIQYF
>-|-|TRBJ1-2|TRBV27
TGTGCCAGCAGTTCAGGGCCCTTCTATGGCTACACCTTC
CASSSGPFYGYTF
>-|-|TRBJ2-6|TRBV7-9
TGTGCCAGCAGCTTCAAGAGAGCTGGGGCCAACGTCCTGACTTTC
CASSFKRAGANVLTF
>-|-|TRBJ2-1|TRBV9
TGTGCCAGCAGCCCCAACATGGACTACAATGAGCAGTTCTTC
CASSPNMDYNEQFF
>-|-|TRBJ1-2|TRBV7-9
TGTGCCAGCAGCGTCAGCGGACTCCCCAGCGGGTTTTATGGCTACACCTTC
CASSVSGLPSGFYGYTF
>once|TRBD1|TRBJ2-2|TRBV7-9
TGTGCCAGCAGCCAGCCGACAGGGCCCACCGGGGAGCTGTTTTTT
CASSQPTGPTGELFF
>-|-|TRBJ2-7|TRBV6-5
TGTGCCAGCAGTTTGATGGGGGAGGAGGCCTACGAGCAGTACTTC
CASSLMGEEAYEQYF
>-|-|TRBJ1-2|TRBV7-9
TGTGCCAGCAGCTTGGACAACTATGGCTACACCTTC
CASSLDNYGYTF
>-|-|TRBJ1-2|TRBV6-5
TGTGCCAGCAGTTATGGGGGGGCCTATGGCTACACCTTC
CASSYGGAYGYTF
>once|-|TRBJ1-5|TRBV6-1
TGTGCCAGCAGTGACGTGGGGGGAGGACAGCCCCAGCATTTT
CASSDVGGGQPQHF
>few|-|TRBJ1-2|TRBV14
TGTGCCAGCAGCCAAGCGATCCTGGCAGGGGGCTACACCTTC
CASSQAILAGGYTF
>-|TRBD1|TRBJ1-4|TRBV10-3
TGTGCCATCAGTGCCGGGACAGACAATAATGAAAAACTGTTTTTT
CAISAGTDNNEKLFF
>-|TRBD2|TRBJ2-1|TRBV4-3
TGCGCCAGCAGCCAAGACTTAACCGGGACTAGCGGGAGCTATGAGCAGTTCTTC
CASSQDLTGTSGSYEQFF
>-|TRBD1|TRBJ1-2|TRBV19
TGTGCCAGTAGTAAAGGGACAGGGGCAGGCTATGGCTACACCTTC
CASSKGTGAGYGYTF
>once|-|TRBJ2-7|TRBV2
TGTGCCAGCAGTGAAGCTAGGCGTCCCTACGAGCAGTACTTC
CASSEARRPYEQYF
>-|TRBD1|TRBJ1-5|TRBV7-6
TGTGCCAGCAGCTCCAAAATTGACAGGGACTTGCATTTT
CASSSKIDRDLHF
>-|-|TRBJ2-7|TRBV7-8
TGTGCCAGCAGCTCAGGGTATAGCTCCTACGAGCAGTACTTC
CASSSGYSSYEQYF
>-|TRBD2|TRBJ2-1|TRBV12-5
TGTGCTAGTGGTAAGGGAGGGCTCGGACTAGGTAACAATGAGCAGTTCTTC
CASGKGGLGLGNNEQFF
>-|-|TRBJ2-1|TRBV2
TGTGCCAGCAGTGGAGGAGGCCTTGAGCAGTTCTTC
CASSGGGLEQFF
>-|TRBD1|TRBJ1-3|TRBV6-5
TGTGCCAGCAGTTACTCGCTCACAGGGGGTGGAAACACCATATATTTT
CASSYSLTGGGNTIYF
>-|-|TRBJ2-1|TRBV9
TGTGCCAGCAGCGTAACTGGGGGAGCGTCCTACAATGAGCAGTTCTTC
CASSVTGGASYNEQFF
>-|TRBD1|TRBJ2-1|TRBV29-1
TGCAGCGGAGAGCGACAGGGGAGATGGAATGAGCAGTTCTTC
CSGERQGRWNEQFF
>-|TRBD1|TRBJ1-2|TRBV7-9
TGTGCCAGCAGCTCGGCTGGGTCAGGGGGCCCTAACTATGGCTACACCTTC
CASSSAGSGGPNYGYTF
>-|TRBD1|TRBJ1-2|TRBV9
TGTGCCAGCAGCTACTCCGCCGGACAGGGGGATGGCTACACCTTC
CASSYSAGQGDGYTF